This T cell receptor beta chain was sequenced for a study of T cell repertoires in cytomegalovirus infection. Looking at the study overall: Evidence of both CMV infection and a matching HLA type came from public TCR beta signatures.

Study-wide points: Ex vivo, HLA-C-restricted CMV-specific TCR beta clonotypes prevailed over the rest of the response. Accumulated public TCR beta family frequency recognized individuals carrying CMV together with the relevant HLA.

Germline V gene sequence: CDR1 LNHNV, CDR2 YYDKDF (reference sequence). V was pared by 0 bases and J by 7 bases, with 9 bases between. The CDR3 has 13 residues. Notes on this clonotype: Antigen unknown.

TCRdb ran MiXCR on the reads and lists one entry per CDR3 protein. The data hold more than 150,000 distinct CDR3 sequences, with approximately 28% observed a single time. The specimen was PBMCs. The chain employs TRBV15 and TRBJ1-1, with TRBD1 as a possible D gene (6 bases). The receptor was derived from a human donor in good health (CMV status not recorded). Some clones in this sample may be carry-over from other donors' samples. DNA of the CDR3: TGTGCCACCAGCAGAGACCAGGGGAGTGAAGCTTTCTTT. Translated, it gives CATSRDQGSEAFF.